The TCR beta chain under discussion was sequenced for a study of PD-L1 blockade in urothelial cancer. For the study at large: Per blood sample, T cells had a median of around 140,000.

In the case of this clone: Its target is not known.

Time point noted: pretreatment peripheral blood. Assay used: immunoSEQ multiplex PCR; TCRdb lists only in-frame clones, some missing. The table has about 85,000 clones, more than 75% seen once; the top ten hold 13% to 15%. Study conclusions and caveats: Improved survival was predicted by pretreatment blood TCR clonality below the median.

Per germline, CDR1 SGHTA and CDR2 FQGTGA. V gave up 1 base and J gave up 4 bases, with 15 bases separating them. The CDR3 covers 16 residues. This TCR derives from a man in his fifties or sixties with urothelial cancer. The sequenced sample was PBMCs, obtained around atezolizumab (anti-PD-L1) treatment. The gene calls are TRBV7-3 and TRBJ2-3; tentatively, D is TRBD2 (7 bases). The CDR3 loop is CASSLNGGGASDTQYF. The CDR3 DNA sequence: TGTGCCAGCAGCTTAAATGGTGGGGGGGCCTCAGATACGCAGTATTTT. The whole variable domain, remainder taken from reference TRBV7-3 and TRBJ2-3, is GAGVSQTPSNKVTEKGKYVELRCDPISGHTALYWYRQSLGQGPEFLIYFQGTGAADDSGLPNDRFFAVRPEGSVSTLKIQRTERGDSAVYLCASSLNGGGASDTQYFGPGTRLTVL.